The rows below give T cell receptor beta chains drawn from one sample of a study of OX40 agonist ivuxolimab in advanced cancers. TCRdb's copy holds only in-frame clones and misses some; the assay was immunoSEQ multiplex PCR. The table has roughly 38,000 clones, approximately 90% seen once. The sequencing here drew on CD4+ or CD8+ T cells sorted from blood, taken in a trial of the OX40 agonist ivuxolimab. These receptor sequences come from an adult with an advanced solid tumor such as melanoma, head and neck, liver or kidney cancer. The CDR3 runs from the conserved cysteine through the conserved F or W. Fields, in order: clone size, D gene, J gene, V gene, CDR3 DNA, CDR3 protein. The D gene is left open where the match is weak. Not every row has a clone size; where given, it reads once, few, many or a size class.

size: .; D: TRBD2; J: TRBJ2-1; V: TRBV19; DNA: TGTGCCAGTAGTATAGATTGGCTAGCGGGTCCGAGCTCCTACAATGAGCAGTTCTTC; CDR3: CASSIDWLAGPSSYNEQFF
size: .; D: .; J: TRBJ2-1; V: TRBV27; DNA: TGTGCCAGCACTCATAGGGGGGGCGGTTCCTACAATGAGCAGTTCTTC; CDR3: CASTHRGGGSYNEQFF
size: .; D: .; J: TRBJ2-1; V: TRBV7-2; DNA: TGTGCCAGCCTCGGTCTTCCCTACAATGAGCAGTTCTTC; CDR3: CASLGLPYNEQFF
size: few; D: .; J: TRBJ2-2; V: TRBV6-5; DNA: TGTGCCAGCAGTTACTCAGGAGTCACCGGGGAGCTGTTTTTT; CDR3: CASSYSGVTGELFF
size: .; D: .; J: TRBJ1-5; V: TRBV13; DNA: TGTGCCAGCAGCTTGAGGGGGGTCACCAATCAGCCCCAGCATTTT; CDR3: CASSLRGVTNQPQHF
size: .; D: .; J: TRBJ2-3; V: TRBV28; DNA: TGTGCCAGCAGCTTATCCCCAGGGACTCCGGCCCCAGATACGCAGTATTTT; CDR3: CASSLSPGTPAPDTQYF
size: .; D: TRBD1; J: TRBJ1-4; V: TRBV4-2; DNA: TGTGCCAGCAGCTTCCCGGGACAGGGGTTTGAGAATGAAAAACTGTTTTTT; CDR3: CASSFPGQGFENEKLFF
size: once; D: TRBD1; J: TRBJ1-2; V: TRBV2; DNA: TGTGCCAGCAGTGCCCTGGACAGGGATTATGGCTACACCTTC; CDR3: CASSALDRDYGYTF
size: .; D: .; J: TRBJ1-3; V: TRBV28; DNA: TGTGCCAGCAGTCGAACATCTTCTGGAAACACCATATATTTT; CDR3: CASSRTSSGNTIYF
size: .; D: .; J: TRBJ1-1; V: TRBV7-9; DNA: TGTGCCAGCAGCTCTGCGGGGGCAGGCACTGAAGCTTTCTTT; CDR3: CASSSAGAGTEAFF
size: few; D: TRBD1; J: TRBJ1-5; V: TRBV28; DNA: TGTGCCAGCAGGTCACAGGGGGCGAGCAATCAGCCCCAGCATTTT; CDR3: CASRSQGASNQPQHF
size: .; D: TRBD2; J: TRBJ2-1; V: TRBV7-9; DNA: TGTGCCAGCATCAAAGGGGTGACTAGCGGGAGAAATGAGCAGTTCTTC; CDR3: CASIKGVTSGRNEQFF
size: .; D: TRBD1; J: TRBJ2-6; V: TRBV30; DNA: TGTGCCTGGACGGGCAGGGGGATTTGGTCTGGGGCCAACGTCCTGACTTTC; CDR3: CAWTGRGIWSGANVLTF
size: once; D: TRBD1; J: TRBJ2-1; V: TRBV4-1; DNA: TGCGCCAGCGCCGACAGGGATGAGCAGTTCTTC; CDR3: CASADRDEQFF
size: .; D: .; J: TRBJ1-2; V: TRBV19; DNA: TGTGCCAGTACCTTAGGAGGGTTTGGCTACACCTTC; CDR3: CASTLGGFGYTF
size: once; D: .; J: TRBJ2-7; V: TRBV28; DNA: TGTGCCAGCAGTTTGACTCCCGTCTCCTACGAGCAGTACTTC; CDR3: CASSLTPVSYEQYF
size: .; D: TRBD2; J: TRBJ2-7; V: TRBV5-8; DNA: TGTGCCAGCAGCTTGGAGACTAGCGCGGAGCAGTACTTC; CDR3: CASSLETSAEQYF
size: once; D: TRBD2; J: TRBJ2-7; V: TRBV30; DNA: TGTGCCTGGAGTGTACTAGCGGGAGTTCGTGTCTACGAGCAGTACTTC; CDR3: CAWSVLAGVRVYEQYF
size: .; D: .; J: TRBJ1-2; V: TRBV5-1; DNA: TGCGCCAGCAGCTTGGACAGAAACTATGGCTACACCTTC; CDR3: CASSLDRNYGYTF
size: .; D: .; J: TRBJ2-7; V: TRBV7-2; DNA: TGTGCCAGCAGCTTACGGGGTCTCGAGCAGTACTTC; CDR3: CASSLRGLEQYF
size: few; D: .; J: TRBJ2-5; V: TRBV4-1; DNA: TGCGCCAGCAGCCCTCTCCCGGGCAACCAAGAGACCCAGTACTTC; CDR3: CASSPLPGNQETQYF
size: once; D: .; J: TRBJ2-7; V: TRBV27; DNA: TGTGCCAGCACCCTTATAGGGCTCAGCGGACCCCTGAGGGAGCAGTACTTC; CDR3: CASTLIGLSGPLREQYF